This T cell receptor (beta chain) was sequenced in a study of T cells in Graves' hyperthyroidism and ophthalmopathy. General study results and limits: In the blood, most expanded thyroid clonotypes above 0.001 appeared as well. Ophthalmopathy, as predicted by the model, came a median roughly 6.3 months after the prediction.

Amplification of TCR beta CDR3 regions used RNA as the template. An initial round of RT-PCR targeting the TCR CDR3 relied on the HTBI primer set. TCRdb called the multiplex PCR reads again in MiXCR, with one record for every CDR3 protein. This sample has 600,000 to 800,000 distinct CDR3 sequences; roughly 32% occur once, and the top ten carry more than 25%. Points on this clonotype: Its antigen is currently unknown.

It was uncontrolled infection, other autoimmune disease, pregnancy or lactation that excluded patients. The V end was cut by 1 base, the J end by 1 base, with 9 bases between. CDR1 SGHKS and CDR2 YYEKEE come from the germline V gene (reference sequence). This CDR3 comprises 15 residues. The sequenced sample consisted of blood. The clonotype comes from a woman between 35 and 50 years old with Graves' hyperthyroidism. The rearrangement uses TRBV5-5 and TRBJ1-5; no clear D gene. The CDR3 nucleotides read TGTGCCAGCAGCTTGCATCCGAAAAGCAATCAGCCCCAGCATTTT. This codes for CASSLHPKSNQPQHF.